This TCR beta chain was profiled in a study of T cell repertoires in cytomegalovirus infection. Study-level background: Signatures in public TCR beta sequences pointed to both CMV infection and matching HLA type. Whole-study results and caveats: Identification of carriers of CMV plus the relevant HLA was performed using cumulative public TCR beta family frequency.

From the reads, TCRdb called clonotypes with MiXCR, one entry per CDR3 protein. The sample consists of some 220,000 distinct CDR3 sequences, about 12% of them appearing once. This clonotype was detected only a few times. Its matching antigen is unknown. The receptor comes from a human donor in good health (CMV status not recorded). Some clones in this sample may be carry-over from other donors' samples. What was sequenced was PBMCs.

CDR3 DNA sequence: TGTGCCATCAGTGGAGAGGGGTCGGCCTCCTACGAGCAGTACTTC. Amino acids: CAISGEGSASYEQYF. The J gene is TRBJ2-7, the V gene TRBV10-3; D may match TRBD1 or TRBD2 (5 bases each). The CDR3 is made up of 15 amino acids. Trimming took 4 bases from V and 0 from J, leaving 13 bases between them. CDR1 and CDR2 from the germline V gene are ENHRY and SYGVKD.